This T cell receptor beta chain originates from a study of OX40 agonist ivuxolimab in advanced cancers. The overall study: A history of anti-PD-1, anti-PD-L1 or anti-CTLA-4 therapy was acceptable, and approximately 41% had some.

As for this clone: The target antigen is unknown.

V lost 0 bases to trimming and J lost 5 bases, with 9 bases between them. CDR1 SGHRS and CDR2 YFSETQ come from the germline V gene. The CDR3 loop spans 15 amino acids. Produced via immunoSEQ multiplex PCR; TCRdb's table is partial and in-frame only. The sample carries approximately 48,000 clones, 80% recorded once. Study-wide results and limits: Antigen targets of the expanded peripheral T cells went undetermined. In the 0.1 to 3.0 mg/kg range, CD4+ and CD8+ blood T cells had expanded clonally by week 6.

The chain uses TRBV5-1 and TRBJ1-6, with D perhaps TRBD1 (6 bases). The sequence was obtained from an adult with an advanced solid tumor such as melanoma, head and neck, liver or kidney cancer. Sequenced here: CD4+ or CD8+ T cells sorted from blood, sampled in a trial of the OX40 agonist ivuxolimab. As DNA, the CDR3 is TGCGCCAGCAGCTTGGGACAGGCGAATAATTCACCCCTCCACTTT. It yields the protein CASSLGQANNSPLHF.